The next 2 T cell receptor beta chains were all read from a single sample in a study of cytomegalovirus exposure and HLA in healthy donors (dated by TCRdb to 2017 to 2019). Libraries were built with the immunoSEQ multiplex PCR assay. TCRdb took this table from immuneACCESS and kept in-frame rearrangements with V and J called. Such tables lack part of the clones; where checked against another copy, unresolved V genes explain under half of the gap, and the rest is unexplained. The sample records approximately 98,000 clones, around 95% of which are singletons. In total, the top ten clones hold roughly 0.66% of the sample. Input material: PBMCs. These receptors were collected from a woman under 30 in good health and CMV-seronegative.

The V call is TRBV6-6, the J call TRBJ2-5; D remains unclear. Germline V lookup: CDR1 MNHNY, CDR2 SVGAGI (reference sequence). V was clipped by 2 bases and J by 3 bases, with 4 bases between them. The CDR3 length is 12 residues. The CDR3 is CASSYAKETQYF. The CDR3 DNA follows: TGTGCCAGCAGTTACGCGAAAGAGACCCAGTACTTC.

V is TRBV5-6 and J is TRBJ2-1; a weak D match, TRBD2 (5 bases). The CDR3 consists of 14 residues. Looked up from germline, CDR1 is SGHDT and CDR2 is YYEEEE. V shed 0 bases and J shed 6 bases, with 10 bases lying between them. CDR3 DNA sequence: TGTGCCAGCAGCTTGGGGCTAGCTTTCAATGAGCAGTTCTTC. This codes for CASSLGLAFNEQFF.